These 2 T cell receptor beta chains originate from one sample sequenced in a study of blood T cell repertoires in COVID-19. The protocol was immunoSEQ multiplex PCR, while the TCRdb copy is restricted to in-frame clones and leaves out a portion. The sample yields some 90,000 clones, roughly 72% seen once. Sequencing input: peripheral blood. These receptors came from a woman aged 55 to 70 in a cohort sampled during active or convalescent COVID-19.

This chain connects TRBV5-6 to TRBJ1-2, with 8 nucleotides matching TRBD1. J gave up 4 bases and V 3 bases, and 17 bases lay outside the gene matches. The CDR3 consists of 18 residues. Germline CDR1 is SGHDT and CDR2 is YYEEEE. CDR3 DNA sequence: TGTGCCAGCAGCTCGGGGACAGGCAATACTTTAAGAATCTATGGCTACACCTTC. This translates into CASSSGTGNTLRIYGYTF.

The rearrangement joins TRBV6-5 to TRBJ1-5; 8 positions agree with TRBD1. The J segment lost 3 bases and the V segment lost 6 bases, leaving 4 bases of the junction unmatched. The V gene's germline CDR1 is MNHEY and CDR2 SVGAGI. This CDR3 is 14 amino acids long. The DNA of the CDR3 is TGTGCCAGCAGACGGGACAGGACCAATCAGCCCCAGCATTTT. Translation gives CASRRDRTNQPQHF.